This T cell receptor beta chain was captured in a study of CXCR3-negative and CXCR3-positive naive CD8 T cells. With regard to this clonotype: Its target is unknown.

The study's findings and limits: Naive CXCR3-positive cells had TRB CDR3s more hydrophobic than those of CXCR3-negative naive cells. Relative to memory CD8+ cells, whose diversity was much lower, both naive subsets had comparably high diversity. Similar TRBV-TRBJ gene usage was seen in naive CXCR3-negative and CXCR3-positive cells, but not in memory cells.

Libraries were UMI-labeled 5' RACE TRB cDNA. With the 5' RACE reads reprocessed, TCRdb shows one record per CDR3 protein and no DNA. Recorded for this sample: around 81,000 distinct CDR3 sequences. The sample comprised naive CXCR3- CD8+ T cells from blood. Subset given: CD45RO-CCR7+CD27+CD95- naive CD8+ T cells lacking CXCR3 (TNR3-). The clonotype was recovered from a human donor in good health. Some clones in this sample may be carry-over from other donors' samples.

This CDR3 reads CASSQGLAGSYEQYF. V and J are TRBV4-2 and TRBJ2-7; without DNA, the TCRdb call of TRBD2 cannot be checked. CDR3 length: 15 amino acids. Germline values: CDR1 LGHNA, CDR2 YNFKEQ.